The present entry profiles one TCR beta chain with its context. TCRdb's table, derived via immunoSEQ multiplex PCR, lists solely in-frame clones and lacks some. The top ten clones hold over 1.5% of a sample with about 2.2 million clones, roughly 91% of them seen once. The CDR3 is 13 amino acids. V lost 6 bases to trimming and J lost 8 bases, with 13 bases between them. CDR1 and CDR2 from the germline V gene are MNHEY and SMNVEV (reference sequence). Naive CD8 cells lacked CD45RO and underwent positive selection for CCR7, leaving out terminally differentiated effector memory CD45RA+ cells. The sample originates from a study of shared clonotypes between healthy human individuals.

The sample taken for sequencing was naive CD8+ T cells from PBMCs. The receptor's source is a man aged 18 to 29 in good health. Some clones in this sample may be carry-over from other donors' samples. The V call is TRBV27, the J call TRBJ1-4, with D uncertain. The CDR3 coding sequence is TGTGCCAGCAGCCCCCTCTTCGACGAAAAACTGTTTTTT. The encoded protein is CASSPLFDEKLFF.